This T cell receptor beta chain was found in a study of cytomegalovirus exposure and HLA in healthy donors. Primers for the PCR totalled 60 Vbeta and 13 Jbeta. Libraries were prepared by immunoSEQ multiplex PCR; TCRdb keeps only in-frame clonotypes and omits some of them. The profile shows some 150,000 clones, approximately 68% of them singletons. This clonotype was obtained from a man aged 55 to 70 in good health and CMV-seronegative. Sequencing used PBMCs.

Here the CDR3 DNA reads TGCAGCGTTGTCTCCCTCGACAGGGGGATCTACGAGCAGTACTTC. This codes for CSVVSLDRGIYEQYF. The chain has TRBV29-1 and TRBJ2-7; TRBD1 agrees at 9 bases. Trimming at V came to 4 bases and at J to 3 bases, leaving 10 bases not matched to a gene. There are 15 residues in the CDR3. Germline CDR1 SQVTM, CDR2 ANQGSEA.